This T cell receptor (beta chain) was recorded in a study of blood T cell repertoires in COVID-19. As for the study in general: Specimens from acute and convalescent COVID-19 originated in the United States, Italy and Spain. PBMCs, B-cell-depleted T cells, or T cells were the source of the cDNA or gDNA that made up the material.

The V end lost 3 bases, the J end lost 5 bases, and 12 bases lay between the germline ends. The CDR3 totals 13 residues. Germline values: CDR1 SGHKS, CDR2 YYEKEE (reference sequence). Sequencing used immunoSEQ multiplex PCR; TCRdb keeps in-frame clones, though not all of them. The data hold around 260,000 clones, with 70% to 90% observed a single time. This TCR was sampled from a young man with active or convalescent COVID-19. The chain uses TRBV5-5 and TRBJ2-7; no definite D call. Material for sequencing was peripheral blood. CDR3 in amino acids: CASSSSLRNEQYF. CDR3 bases: TGTGCCAGCAGCTCCAGCCTGAGGAACGAGCAGTACTTC.